The clone carrying this T cell receptor (beta chain) was counted a few times. Its specificity is unknown. A single record per CDR3 protein comes from TCRdb applying MiXCR to the RT-PCR reads. The table shows under 850,000 distinct CDR3 sequences, with less than 20% occurring only once. The data stem from a study of response to subunit inactivated influenza vaccine. Germline V lookup: CDR1 DFQATT, CDR2 SNEGSKA (reference sequence). The length of the CDR3 is 13 residues. V was cut by 3 bases and J by 5 bases, with 13 bases left in between. Study results and limitations: The authors suggested that every seasonal influenza vaccination recruits few new T cells.

Sample: PBMCs from blood, taken 5 days after vaccination. V gene TRBV20-1 combines with J gene TRBJ2-5; D not certain. This clonotype was obtained from a man aged 45 to 65 who received an inactivated influenza vaccine. The DNA for the CDR3 is TGCAGTGCTAGCCGTAAGGGCCGGGAGACCCAGTACTTC. It is translated as CSASRKGRETQYF.